The T cell receptor beta chain under discussion was sequenced for a study of cytomegalovirus exposure and HLA in healthy donors. Study findings and constraints: In an earlier analysis, most TCR beta V segments were productive about 87% or about 30% of the time.

On this clone itself: Its target is not known.

Primers: 60 Vbeta forward and 13 Jbeta reverse. TCRdb's copy holds only in-frame clones and misses some; the assay was immunoSEQ multiplex PCR. The listing records around 34,000 clones. The sample was PBMCs. The receptor's source is a woman between 40 and 50 years old in good health and CMV-seropositive.

The CDR3 DNA reads as TGTGCCAGCAGTAGAGACTCTGGGGCCAACGTCCTGACTTTC. This gives the protein CASSRDSGANVLTF. This sequence joins TRBV6-4 and TRBJ2-6; D unclear. This CDR3 is built from 14 residues. V was trimmed by 5 bases and J by 0 bases, leaving 5 bases between them. CDR1 is MRHNA and CDR2 is SNTAGT in the germline V gene.